A single T cell receptor (beta chain) is shown here with its context. Antigen: not known. As to time point: pre-treatment baseline. Blood was drawn before treatment and at week 3 after checkpoint blockade. Patients had no prior systemic cancer treatment, immunosuppressants or other active cancers. The sample originates from a study of blood T cell dynamics during melanoma immunotherapy. At the level of the study: Patients with metastatic melanoma got pembrolizumab or nivolumab-ipilimumab as first-line care.

V shed 1 base, J shed 6 bases, and the junction held 5 bases outside the gene matches. This CDR3 comprises 14 residues. The germline CDR1 and CDR2 sequences are SGHTA and FQGNSA. Produced via immunoSEQ multiplex PCR; TCRdb's table is partial and in-frame only. Of 15,000 to 20,000 clones listed, 75% to 85% are singletons. Study-level points and caveats: PBMC repertoires of eventual disease-control patients split at W3 into clonality or diversity gains.

The clonotype originates from a human donor with melanoma. V is TRBV7-2 and J is TRBJ2-7; 8 bases fit TRBD1. Specimen: blood, collected from a patient treated with checkpoint blockade. In DNA, the CDR3 is TGTGCCAGCAGCTTAGGGACAGGGTCGGGCGAGCAGTACTTC. This gives the protein CASSLGTGSGEQYF.